This TCR beta chain was profiled in a study of cytomegalovirus exposure and HLA in healthy donors. Study-level findings and limits: Productive status was seen about 90% or about 30% of the time for most TCR beta V segments in an earlier analysis. Immune exposure data for these donors was limited to CMV serostatus. TCR beta chains associated with HLA were, in a later analysis, more clonally expanded than equally common others. Researchers catalogued about 150 TCR beta chains as cytomegalovirus-associated.

Germline V gene data show CDR1 as MRHNA and CDR2 as SNTAGT. Trimming removed 7 bases from V and 6 bases from J, with 17 bases in between. The CDR3 spans 14 residues. The PCR made use of 60 Vbeta and 13 Jbeta primers. Generated by immunoSEQ multiplex PCR, the TCRdb table keeps only in-frame clones and is missing some. The sample consists of approximately 110,000 clones, approximately 84% of them appearing once. This clone appeared once. Its antigen is unidentified. This chain joins TRBV6-4 and TRBJ2-3; D may be TRBD1 (5 bases). What was sequenced was PBMCs. The clonotype was recovered from a middle-aged man in good health and CMV-seronegative. The CDR3 spells CASKQVPSSDTQYF. The CDR3 coding sequence is TGTGCCAGCAAACAGGTCCCCAGCAGTGATACGCAGTATTTT.